A selection of T cell receptor beta chains follows, all from one sample in a study of cytomegalovirus exposure and HLA in healthy donors. TCRdb's table, derived via immunoSEQ multiplex PCR, lists solely in-frame clones and lacks some. Reported are tens of thousands of clones; the ten largest clones contain roughly 6.4%. Sequenced: PBMCs. These receptors were collected from a human donor in good health. CDR3s include the opening cysteine and the closing phenylalanine or tryptophan. Each record gives: V gene, D gene, CDR3 length, J gene, CDR3 DNA, CDR3 protein. A D gene is named only where the DNA matches it firmly.

TRBV7-2	TRBD2	16	TRBJ2-2	TGTGCCAGCACAGCTTACCGACTAGCGGGGACCGGGGAGCTGTTTTTT	CASTAYRLAGTGELFF
TRBV5-4	TRBD2	16	TRBJ2-3	TGTGCCAGCAGCTTGGGACTAGCGTCGAGGGAAGATACGCAGTATTTT	CASSLGLASREDTQYF
TRBV27	.	14	TRBJ1-1	TGTGCCAGTAGACTACAGGGAAGCGAGACTGAAGCTTTCTTT	CASRLQGSETEAFF
TRBV6-1	.	15	TRBJ1-2	TGTGCCAGCAGTGAGCTCAAGACAGTTAACTATGGCTACACCTTC	CASSELKTVNYGYTF
TRBV6-5	.	15	TRBJ1-2	TGTGCCAGCAGTACAACAGGGCCGAGGGGCTATGGCTACACCTTC	CASSTTGPRGYGYTF
TRBV4-2	.	15	TRBJ2-7	TGTGCCAGCAGCCAAGCAGGCGGGAATACCTACGAGCAGTACTTC	CASSQAGGNTYEQYF
TRBV5-6	.	16	TRBJ2-5	TGTGCCAGCAGCCCCGCCCGGTTCGTGGGTGGGCAGACCCAGTACTTC	CASSPARFVGGQTQYF
TRBV6-1	.	14	TRBJ2-5	TGTGCCAGCAGTTGGCGCCAGGGGCAAGAGACCCAGTACTTC	CASSWRQGQETQYF
TRBV5-4	.	13	TRBJ2-3	TGTGCCAGCAGCTTGTCGAGGGTAGATACGCAGTATTTT	CASSLSRVDTQYF
TRBV18	.	16	TRBJ2-7	TGTGCCAGCTCACCACCGGAAACACAAAGCGCCTACGAGCAGTACTTC	CASSPPETQSAYEQYF
TRBV6-6	TRBD2	16	TRBJ2-7	TGTGCCAGCAGTGACTCGACTAGCGGGGTTATCTACGAGCAGTACTTC	CASSDSTSGVIYEQYF
TRBV5-4	TRBD1	16	TRBJ2-3	TGTGCCAGCAGCTTCCTACAGGGGGGAAGCACAGATACGCAGTATTTT	CASSFLQGGSTDTQYF
TRBV27	TRBD1	16	TRBJ1-2	TGTGCCAGCAGTCCACACCGGGACAGGGTAGACTATGGCTACACCTTC	CASSPHRDRVDYGYTF
TRBV7-2	.	15	TRBJ1-1	TGTGCCAGCAGCCCCGAGTCTCTTCGGATAGGGAGCGGGTTCTTT	CASSPESLRIGSGFF
TRBV2	TRBD1	14	TRBJ1-1	TGTGCCAGCAGTAACAGGGGGCAAAGGGGCGAAGCTTTCTTT	CASSNRGQRGEAFF
TRBV7-9	TRBD1	15	TRBJ1-6	TGTGCCAGCAGCCCTACGGACAGGGCCGGGTCACCCCTCCACTTT	CASSPTDRAGSPLHF
TRBV29-1	TRBD1	17	TRBJ1-1	TGCAGCGTTGAGCGTTATCGTAGTGGGACAGCCCACACTGAAGCTTTCTTT	CSVERYRSGTAHTEAFF
TRBV5-6	.	16	TRBJ1-5	TGTGCCAGCAGCGCGGTAGTGAAGGTACCCAATCAGCCCCAGCATTTT	CASSAVVKVPNQPQHF
TRBV27	.	15	TRBJ2-7	TGTGCCAGCAGTTCCCCCCGGACAAGGCACTACGAGCAGTACTTC	CASSSPRTRHYEQYF
TRBV6-6	.	15	TRBJ1-1	TGTGCCAGCAGACTTACCGGTATCGGGGACACTGAAGCTTTCTTT	CASRLTGIGDTEAFF
TRBV6-5	.	14	TRBJ2-7	TGTGCCAGCAGGCTGAGCGGGTCCTCCTACGAGCAGTACTTC	CASRLSGSSYEQYF
TRBV2	TRBD1	15	TRBJ1-4	TGTGCCAGCAAGGGGCGGCAGGGGGCCGGGGAAAAACTGTTTTTT	CASKGRQGAGEKLFF
TRBV12-2	.	14	TRBJ1-6	TGTGCAAGTCGCCAACAGGGCAAGGGAGTTCCCCTCCACTTT	CASRQQGKGVPLHF
TRBV29-1	TRBD1	13	TRBJ2-2	TGCAGCGGGGCCCGGGACAGCACCGGGGAGCTGTTTTTT	CSGARDSTGELFF
TRBV19	.	14	TRBJ2-3	TGTGCCAGTAGCCTGACGGGGAATGCGGGTACGCAGTATTTT	CASSLTGNAGTQYF
TRBV18	TRBD1	14	TRBJ1-1	TGTGCCAGCTCATCACAGGGGGCGGACACTGAAGCTTTCTTT	CASSSQGADTEAFF
TRBV9	.	16	TRBJ2-6	TGTGCCAGCAGCCAAGGAGGAGGCTCTGGGGCCAACGTCCTGACTTTC	CASSQGGGSGANVLTF
TRBV14	TRBD1	15	TRBJ1-2	TGTGCCAGCAGCCCTACCAAAGGGACAGGGAATGGCTACACCTTC	CASSPTKGTGNGYTF
TRBV7-9	TRBD2	14	TRBJ2-5	TGTGCCAGCAGCCGCGGGAGCAGAGGGGAGACCCAGTACTTC	CASSRGSRGETQYF
TRBV30	TRBD1	14	TRBJ1-2	TGTGCCTGGAGGGAGAACAGGGGTCCCTATGGCTACACCTTC	CAWRENRGPYGYTF
TRBV30	TRBD2	15	TRBJ2-1	TGTGCCGGGAGTATTAGCGGGGGTAATTACAATGAGCAGTTCTTC	CAGSISGGNYNEQFF
TRBV6-4	.	12	TRBJ1-2	TGTGCCAGCAGTGACTCTGAGGGTAGCTACACCTTC	CASSDSEGSYTF
TRBV5-1	.	13	TRBJ2-5	TGCGCCAGCAGTACCAGGGGAGAAGAGACCCAGTACTTC	CASSTRGEETQYF
TRBV6-1	TRBD2	19	TRBJ2-1	TGTGCCAGCAGTGAAGTCGATAGCGGGGGCTTTAGCTCCTACAATGAGCAGTTCTTC	CASSEVDSGGFSSYNEQFF
TRBV5-4	TRBD1	14	TRBJ1-6	TGTGCCAGCAGGGTCGGGACAGATAATTCACCCCTCCACTTT	CASRVGTDNSPLHF
TRBV5-1	TRBD1	16	TRBJ1-3	TGCGCCAGCAGCTCTGGGACAGGGGGTACTGGAAACACCATATATTTT	CASSSGTGGTGNTIYF
TRBV19	TRBD1	15	TRBJ1-4	TGTGCCAGTAGCGAAGATGACAGGGCGAGTGAAAAACTGTTTTTT	CASSEDDRASEKLFF
TRBV2	TRBD1	14	TRBJ2-3	TGTGCCAGCAACAGGGGCCCTCGCACAGATACGCAGTATTTT	CASNRGPRTDTQYF
TRBV9	.	14	TRBJ2-7	TGTGCCAGCAGCGTAGGTGAGGCGAGTGTCGAGCAGTACTTC	CASSVGEASVEQYF
TRBV4-1	TRBD1	15	TRBJ1-2	TGCGTCAGCAGCCAAGATGACAGGGATCCTATGGGCTACACCTTC	CVSSQDDRDPMGYTF
TRBV7-2	.	13	TRBJ1-5	TGTGCCAGCAGCTTTGGACTCGCCAGGCCCCAGCATTTT	CASSFGLARPQHF
TRBV7-3	TRBD2	16	TRBJ2-3	TGTGCCAGCAGTTCTGGACTAGCGGGGGTAGCAGATACGCAGTATTTT	CASSSGLAGVADTQYF
TRBV5-6	.	14	TRBJ1-2	TGTGCCAGCAGCCCAGACACTGGTAGCTATGGCTACACCTTC	CASSPDTGSYGYTF
TRBV5-6	.	12	TRBJ1-1	TGTGCCAGCAGCTTGGATAGAACTGAAGCTTTCTTT	CASSLDRTEAFF
TRBV5-5	TRBD1	16	TRBJ2-7	TGTGCCAGCAGCTTGGAGGGACAGGGAAGCCCCTACGAGCAGTACTTC	CASSLEGQGSPYEQYF
TRBV30	.	12	TRBJ2-7	TGTGCCTGGAGTGTGTTGACTTACGAGCAGTACTTC	CAWSVLTYEQYF
TRBV6-1	TRBD2	13	TRBJ2-7	TGTGCCAGTAGGGAGGGGTTCTCCTACGAGCAGTACTTC	CASREGFSYEQYF
TRBV4-1	.	15	TRBJ1-3	TGCGCCAGCAGCCAAGTCAGTACGACTAGAAACACCATATATTTT	CASSQVSTTRNTIYF
TRBV5-5	TRBD1	15	TRBJ1-6	TGTGCCAGCAGCCCCACAGGGGGCTCTAATTCACCCCTCCACTTT	CASSPTGGSNSPLHF
TRBV7-6	TRBD1	15	TRBJ2-7	TGTGCCAGCAGCTTAGTGGGGACAGGAACCTACGAGCAGTACTTC	CASSLVGTGTYEQYF
TRBV11-1	TRBD1	14	TRBJ1-1	TGTGCCAGCAGCCTGGGACAGGGGAACACTGAAGCTTTCTTT	CASSLGQGNTEAFF